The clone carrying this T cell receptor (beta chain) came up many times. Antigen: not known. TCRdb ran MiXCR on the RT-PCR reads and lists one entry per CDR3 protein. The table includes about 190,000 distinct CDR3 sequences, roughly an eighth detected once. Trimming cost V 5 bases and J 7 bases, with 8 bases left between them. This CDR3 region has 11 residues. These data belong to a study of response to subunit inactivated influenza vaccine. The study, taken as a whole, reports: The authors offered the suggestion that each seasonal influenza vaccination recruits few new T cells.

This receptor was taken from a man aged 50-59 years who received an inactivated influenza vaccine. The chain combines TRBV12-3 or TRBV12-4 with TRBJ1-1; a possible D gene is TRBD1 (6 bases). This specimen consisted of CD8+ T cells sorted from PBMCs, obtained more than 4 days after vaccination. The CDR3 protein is CASSRGGEAFF. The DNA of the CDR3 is TGTGCCAGCAGTCGAGGGGGTGAAGCTTTCTTT.